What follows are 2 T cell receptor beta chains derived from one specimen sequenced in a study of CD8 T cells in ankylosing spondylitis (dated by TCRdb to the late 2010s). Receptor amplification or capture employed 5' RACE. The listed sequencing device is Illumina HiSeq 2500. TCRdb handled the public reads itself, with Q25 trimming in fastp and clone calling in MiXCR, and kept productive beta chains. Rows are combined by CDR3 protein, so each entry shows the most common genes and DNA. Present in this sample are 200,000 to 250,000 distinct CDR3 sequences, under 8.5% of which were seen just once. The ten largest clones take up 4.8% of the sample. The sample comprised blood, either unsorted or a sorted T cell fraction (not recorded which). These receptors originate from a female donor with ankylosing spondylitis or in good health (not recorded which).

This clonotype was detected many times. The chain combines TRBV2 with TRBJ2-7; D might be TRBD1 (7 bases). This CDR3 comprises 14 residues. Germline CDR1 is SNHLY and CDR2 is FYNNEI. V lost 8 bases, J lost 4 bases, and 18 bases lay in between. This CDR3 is CASWRGDRDYEQYF. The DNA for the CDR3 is TGTGCCAGCTGGAGGGGGGACAGAGATTACGAGCAGTACTTC. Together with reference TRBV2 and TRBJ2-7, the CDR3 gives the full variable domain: EPEVTQTPSHQVTQMGQEVILRCVPISNHLYFYWYRQILGQKVEFLVSFYNNEISEKSEIFDDQFSVERPDGSNFTLKIRSTKLEDSAMYFCASWRGDRDYEQYFGPGTRLTVT.

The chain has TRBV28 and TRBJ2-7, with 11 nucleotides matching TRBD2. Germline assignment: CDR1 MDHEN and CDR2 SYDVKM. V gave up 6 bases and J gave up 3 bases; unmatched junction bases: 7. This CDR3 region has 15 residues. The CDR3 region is CASSQTGLAVYEQYF. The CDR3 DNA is TGTGCCAGCAGCCAAACGGGACTAGCGGTCTACGAGCAGTACTTC. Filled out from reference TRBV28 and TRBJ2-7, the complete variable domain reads DVKVTQSSRYLVKRTGEKVFLECVQDMDHENMFWYRQDPGLGLRLIYFSYDVKMKEKGDIPEGYSVSREKKERFSLILESASTNQTSMYLCASSQTGLAVYEQYFGPGTRLTVT.